This TCR beta chain was found in a study of blood T cell repertoires in COVID-19. Study in general: The study drew acute and convalescent COVID-19 samples from the United States, Italy and Spain. T cells, B-cell-depleted T cells, or PBMCs supplied cDNA or gDNA.

As processed by the authors: Using reference gene primer amplification, nucleated cell counts were estimated. The repertoire was sequenced with immunoSEQ multiplex PCR; TCRdb's copy has only in-frame clones and lacks some. The DNA gave D and trimming, while V, J and clone size come from that table. The data show some 250,000 clones, approximately 86% seen once. Sequencing was done on a sample of peripheral blood. The origin of this receptor is a man aged 55 to 70 who had recovered from COVID-19.

The CDR3 nucleotides are TGTGCCAGCAGCCCCAGACATCTCGTGGGCTACACCTTC. Protein sequence: CASSPRHLVGYTF. The V call is TRBV6-5, the J call TRBJ1-2; no clear D. V gave up 6 bases and J gave up 8 bases, with 16 bases separating them. CDR3 length equals 13 residues. The V gene's germline CDR1 is MNHEY and CDR2 SVGAGI.